The present TCR beta chain was sequenced within a study of cytomegalovirus exposure and HLA in healthy donors. Study-wide results and caveats: A later analysis found most CMV-associated TCR beta chains apparently HLA-restricted. V segments that were indistinguishable, TRBV6-2 and TRBV6-3 among them, were omitted from analysis. Later analysis associated a missense DCLRE1C variant with TCR beta V- and J-gene trimming. Reported results showed that the classifier diagnosed cytomegalovirus status with high specificity and sensitivity.

There are a few counts of this clone. What it binds is unknown. Use of 60 Vbeta and 13 Jbeta primers characterized the PCR. Sequenced by immunoSEQ multiplex PCR; TCRdb stores in-frame clones only, minus some. This table holds about 160,000 clones, 80% to 85% found once. V was clipped by 1 base and J by 2 bases, with 22 bases between them. CDR1 is SEHNR and CDR2 is FQNEAQ in the germline V gene (reference sequence). The CDR3 is 19 residues long. The chain combines TRBV7-9 with TRBJ2-3; D is perhaps TRBD2 (7 bases). The sequencing input was PBMCs. The clonotype comes from a man younger than 40 in good health and CMV-seronegative. The CDR3 is CASSLVTKSTGRDTDTQYF. The CDR3 region has the DNA TGTGCCAGCAGCTTAGTAACCAAATCCACAGGGAGGGACACAGATACGCAGTATTTT.